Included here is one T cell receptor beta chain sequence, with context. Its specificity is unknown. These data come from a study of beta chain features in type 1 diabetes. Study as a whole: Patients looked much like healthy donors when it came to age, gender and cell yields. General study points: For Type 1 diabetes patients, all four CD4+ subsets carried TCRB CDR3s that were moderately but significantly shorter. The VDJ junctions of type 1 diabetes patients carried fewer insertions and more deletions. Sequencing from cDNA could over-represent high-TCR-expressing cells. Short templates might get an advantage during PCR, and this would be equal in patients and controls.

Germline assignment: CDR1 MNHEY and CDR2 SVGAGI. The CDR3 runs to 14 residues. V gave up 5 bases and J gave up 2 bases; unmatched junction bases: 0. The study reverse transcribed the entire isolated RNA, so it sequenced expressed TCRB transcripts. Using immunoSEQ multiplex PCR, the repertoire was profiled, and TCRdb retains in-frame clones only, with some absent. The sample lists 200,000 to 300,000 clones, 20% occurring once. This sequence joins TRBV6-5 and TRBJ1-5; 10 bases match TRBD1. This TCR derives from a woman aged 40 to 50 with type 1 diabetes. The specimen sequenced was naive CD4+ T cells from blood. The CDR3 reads CASSGTGGNQPQHF. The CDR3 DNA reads TGTGCCAGCAGTGGGACAGGGGGCAATCAGCCCCAGCATTTT.